Below, 16 T cell receptor beta chains from the same sample are listed, as sequenced in a study of blood T cell repertoires in COVID-19. The assay was immunoSEQ multiplex PCR, and TCRdb's table has in-frame clones only and misses some. Here the sample spans about 180,000 clones, about three quarters being singletons. Sequencing used peripheral blood. The receptors shown here come from an elderly woman with COVID-19, enrolled during active disease.

The CDR3 region has the DNA TGCAGTGCTAGGGACTCCCATACGCAGTATTTT. Residues: CSARDSHTQYF. This sequence joins TRBV20-1 and TRBJ2-3, with TRBD2 as a possible D gene (5 bases). Trimming left V 3 bases short and J 7 bases short, with 8 bases between. The CDR3 consists of 11 residues. Per germline, CDR1 DFQATT and CDR2 SNEGSKA (reference sequence).

The chain couples TRBV3-1 (or the pseudogene TRBV3-2) to TRBJ2-1; D gene ambiguous. The CDR3 covers 15 residues. The germline V and J ends were trimmed by 1 base and 9 bases, with 16 bases remaining between them. The germline CDR1 and CDR2 sequences are LGHDT and YNNKEL (reference sequence). The CDR3 sequence: CASSQVTAKPGEQFF. CDR3 in DNA: TGTGCCAGCAGCCAAGTTACCGCTAAACCGGGTGAGCAGTTCTTC.

This clone was detected only once. V usage is TRBV5-1 and J usage is TRBJ1-2, with D perhaps TRBD1 (6 bases). Germline lookup yields CDR1 SGHRS and CDR2 YFSETQ. Trimming stripped 2 bases from V and 7 bases from J, with 15 bases between. This CDR3 is built from 14 residues. CDR3 sequence reads: CASSLGGQFSGYTF. The CDR3, as DNA: TGCGCCAGCAGCTTAGGGGGACAATTCTCTGGCTACACCTTC.

This chain links TRBV11-3 with TRBJ2-2; D is undetermined. Germline CDR1 reads SGHNT; CDR2 reads YENEEA. The V and J ends lost 3 bases and 2 bases respectively, with 10 bases between them. This CDR3 contains 15 residues. For the CDR3, the DNA is TGTGCCAGCAGCTTCAATAGCCTAAACACCGGGGAGCTGTTTTTT. Residues: CASSFNSLNTGELFF.

This chain links TRBV7-9 with TRBJ2-2, with D possibly being TRBD1 (6 bases). CDR1 SEHNR and CDR2 FQNEAQ come from the germline V gene (reference sequence). V was pared by 5 bases and J by 1 base, with 11 bases between. The CDR3 extends over 15 amino acids. The CDR3 protein is CASSLATGNTGELFF. CDR3 nucleotide sequence: TGTGCCAGCAGCCTGGCGACAGGGAACACCGGGGAGCTGTTTTTT.

A single count supports this clone. The J gene is TRBJ1-3, the V gene TRBV5-1, with TRBD1 as a possible D gene (5 bases). CDR3 length equals 16 residues. Trimming left V 0 bases short and J 1 base short, with 11 bases between. Germline V gene lookup returns CDR1 SGHRS and CDR2 YFSETQ. The chain's CDR3 is CASSLVGQGSGNTIYF. The CDR3, as DNA: TGCGCCAGCAGCTTGGTAGGCCAGGGATCTGGAAACACCATATATTTT.

The CDR3 loop reads CASSAASSYEQYF. CDR3 nucleotides: TGTGCCAGCAGCGCGGCCAGCTCCTACGAGCAGTACTTC. The chain joins TRBV6-8 to TRBJ2-7; no definite D call. The germline V gene encodes CDR1 MNHGY and CDR2 SAAAGT. The V end lost 6 bases, the J end lost 0 bases, and 9 bases lay between the germline ends. CDR3 length: 13 amino acids.

The rearrangement links TRBV5-6 to TRBJ2-2, with 7 nucleotides matching TRBD1. CDR3 length: 18 residues. Germline V gene lookup returns CDR1 SGHDT and CDR2 YYEEEE. V shed 0 bases and J 6 bases; nucleotides not matched to a gene: 14. DNA of the CDR3: TGTGCCAGCAGCTTGGGACAGGGTATTTTTATTCATGCCGGGGAGCTGTTTTTT. Translating it yields CASSLGQGIFIHAGELFF.

The V gene is TRBV11-2, the J gene TRBJ2-7; 11 nucleotides line up with TRBD2. The CDR3 has 15 residues. J was trimmed by 1 base and V by 5 bases; bases with no gene match: 4. Germline loops: CDR1 SGHAT, CDR2 FQNNGV. The CDR3 DNA follows: TGTGCCAGCAGCCCGGGACTAGCGGCGTCCTACGAGCAGTACTTC. Residues: CASSPGLAASYEQYF.

Remarks on this clone: Additional DNA sequences in this sample encode the identical CDR3. The chain joins TRBV9 to TRBJ2-7, with 10 positions matching TRBD1. Germline CDR1 SGDLS, CDR2 YYNGEE. This CDR3 contains 14 residues. V lost 4 bases and J lost 3; bases outside the gene matches: 4. The CDR3 here is CASSPRTGGYEQYF. The CDR3 bases are TGTGCCAGCAGCCCACGGACAGGGGGCTACGAGCAGTACTTC.

The chain uses TRBV7-9 and TRBJ2-1; 10 positions match TRBD1. This CDR3 has 15 amino acids. With V trimmed by 5 bases and J by 7 bases, 8 bases remained unmatched. Germline-derived CDR1 and CDR2 are SEHNR and FQNEAQ (reference sequence). The CDR3 DNA is TGTGCCAGCAGCCGGGGGACAGGGGAGGAGAATGAGCAGTTCTTC. Translated, it gives CASSRGTGEENEQFF.

CDR3: CASSQDRWGGSYEQYF. CDR3 nucleotide sequence: TGTGCCAGCAGCCAAGATCGGTGGGGGGGGTCCTACGAGCAGTACTTC. This rearrangement joins TRBV4-2 to TRBJ2-7, with 7 bases fitting TRBD2. CDR3 length: 16 amino acids. The V gene's germline CDR1 is LGHNA and CDR2 YNFKEQ. Trimming at V came to 0 bases and at J to 1 base, leaving 6 bases not matched to a gene.

This clone ranks as large. V is TRBV6-5 and J is TRBJ2-7; D call uncertain. V was trimmed by 2 bases and J by 0 bases, leaving 8 bases between them. The CDR3 totals 14 residues. Germline CDR1 MNHEY, CDR2 SVGAGI. CDR3 sequence reads: CASSYGQFSYEQYF. The DNA for the CDR3 is TGTGCCAGCAGTTACGGCCAATTCTCCTACGAGCAGTACTTC.

The chain carries TRBV7-2 and TRBJ1-2; 8 bases map to TRBD1. Trimming at V came to 5 bases and at J to 4 bases, leaving 12 bases not matched to a gene. From germline, CDR1 is SGHTA and CDR2 FQGNSA. The CDR3 is 16 residues long. The CDR3 coding sequence is TGTGCCAGCAGCCCTAGCGGGGGACAGGCTTCCTATGGCTACACCTTC. Its translation is CASSPSGGQASYGYTF.

This sequence joins TRBV27 and TRBJ1-1; maybe TRBD1 (6 bases). The CDR3 spans 17 residues. Trimming removed 4 bases from V and 0 bases from J, with 18 bases in between. Germline loops: CDR1 MNHEY, CDR2 SMNVEV (reference sequence). CDR3 residues: CASSSNLQGPMNTEAFF. Here the CDR3 DNA reads TGTGCCAGCAGTTCTAACCTCCAGGGGCCAATGAACACTGAAGCTTTCTTT.

The chain joins TRBV18 to TRBJ2-7; 8 positions agree with TRBD2. This CDR3 region has 14 residues. The germline V gene encodes CDR1 KGHSH and CDR2 LQKENI. With 0 bases clipped from V and 5 bases from J, the junction kept 3 bases outside the gene matches. CDR3 nucleotide sequence: TGTGCCAGCTCACCACCGGGACTAGTTAACGAGCAGTACTTC. This codes for CASSPPGLVNEQYF.